This entry lists 24 T cell receptor beta chains sequenced from one sample in a study of blood T cell repertoires in COVID-19. The method was immunoSEQ multiplex PCR; TCRdb's version includes in-frame clones alone and lacks a portion of them. Of about 270,000 clones listed, about nine tenths were seen once; the top ten hold about 4%. The sample consisted of PBMCs or T cells enriched from blood (not recorded which). These TCRs come from a woman aged 30 to 39 with acute COVID-19.

This clone was counted a few times. Other DNA sequences in the same sample also yield this CDR3. The CDR3 DNA sequence: TGTGCCAGCAGCCAGAACACCGGGGAGCTGTTTTTT. This sequence encodes CASSQNTGELFF. The genes are TRBV27 and TRBJ2-2; D not certain. The CDR3 is 12 residues long. Per germline, CDR1 MNHEY and CDR2 SMNVEV (reference sequence). V lost 6 bases and J 1 base, leaving 3 bases between the germline ends.

The rearrangement links TRBV11-3 to TRBJ2-1, with a tentative D call TRBD1 (6 bases). This CDR3 contains 12 residues. Germline CDR1 SGHNT, CDR2 YENEEA. Trimming pared 5 bases from V and 5 bases from J, leaving 7 bases between. This CDR3 reads CASSPGDNEQFF. The CDR3 coding sequence is TGTGCCAGCAGCCCAGGGGACAATGAGCAGTTCTTC.

The rearrangement uses TRBV28 and TRBJ1-3; 9 positions agree with TRBD1. Germline assignment: CDR1 MDHEN and CDR2 SYDVKM. Germline trimming cut 5 bases from V and 4 bases from J; bases unmatched to any gene: 18. The CDR3 length is 19 residues. The CDR3: CASSSGRGDRASRGNTIYF. CDR3 bases: TGTGCCAGCAGTAGCGGGAGAGGGGACAGGGCCTCGAGAGGAAACACCATATATTTT. Full variable domain (missing parts from reference TRBV28 and TRBJ1-3): DVKVTQSSRYLVKRTGEKVFLECVQDMDHENMFWYRQDPGLGLRLIYFSYDVKMKEKGDIPEGYSVSREKKERFSLILESASTNQTSMYLCASSSGRGDRASRGNTIYFGEGSWLTVV.

This clone has only a few counts. V gene TRBV27 combines with J gene TRBJ2-2; TRBD2 agrees at 12 bases. This CDR3 comprises 17 residues. Germline loops: CDR1 MNHEY, CDR2 SMNVEV (reference sequence). Trimming cost V 5 bases and J 3 bases; bases outside gene matches: 7. The CDR3 sequence: CASSGLAGGPHTGELFF. CDR3 DNA sequence: TGTGCCAGCAGTGGGCTAGCGGGAGGGCCACACACCGGGGAGCTGTTTTTT.

V and J are TRBV5-4 and TRBJ1-4; tentatively, D is TRBD1 (6 bases). CDR3 length equals 16 residues. Germline CDR1 SGHNT, CDR2 YYREEE (reference sequence). V lost 4 bases and J lost 0, with 13 bases in between. The CDR3 is CASSAGTLATNEKLFF. CDR3 nucleotide sequence: TGTGCCAGCAGCGCAGGGACACTTGCAACTAATGAAAAACTGTTTTTT.

This chain uses TRBV7-6 with TRBJ2-5; TRBD1 matches at 7 bases. The ends lost 1 base at V and 2 bases at J; junction bases unmatched: 7. Germline CDR1 and CDR2: SGHVS and FNYEAQ. This CDR3 comprises 16 residues. The CDR3 nucleotides are TGTGCCAGCAGCTTAGAAAACAGGGGTAATCAAGAGACCCAGTACTTC. Translated: CASSLENRGNQETQYF.

CDR3 sequence: CASSLGQMGTGELFF. DNA for the CDR3: TGTGCCAGCAGCTTGGGACAAATGGGCACCGGGGAGCTGTTTTTT. This chain joins TRBV5-4 and TRBJ2-2; D gene unclear. Per germline, CDR1 SGHNT and CDR2 YYREEE (reference sequence). Trimming removed 0 bases from V and 4 bases from J, with 10 bases in between. This CDR3 contains 15 residues.

J is TRBJ1-4 and V is TRBV27; 10 bases match TRBD1. The CDR3 spans 19 residues. CDR1 is MNHEY, CDR2 SMNVEV, per germline (reference sequence). J was trimmed by 4 bases and V by 5 bases; bases with no gene match: 16. CDR3 region: CASSPLIRDRGLNNEKLFF. The CDR3 DNA sequence: TGTGCCAGCAGTCCCTTAATCCGGGACAGGGGTCTTAATAATGAAAAACTGTTTTTT.

The chain is built from TRBV9 and TRBJ2-7; 8 bases agree with TRBD2. This CDR3 has 17 amino acids. Per the germline V gene, CDR1 is SGDLS and CDR2 is YYNGEE. With 0 bases clipped from V and 2 bases from J, the junction kept 10 bases outside the gene matches. The CDR3 nucleotides read TGTGCCAGCAGCGTAGAGGGCTCCCTAGCGGGCGCCTACGAGCAGTACTTC. It encodes CASSVEGSLAGAYEQYF.

This chain uses TRBV15 with TRBJ2-7, with 13 nucleotides matching TRBD2. The CDR3 runs to 16 residues. The trim removed 3 bases at V and 7 bases at J, leaving 9 bases unmatched. CDR1 is LNHNV, CDR2 YYDKDF, per germline (reference sequence). As DNA, the CDR3 is TGTGCCACCAGCAGGCCTGAGGGACTAGCGGGACATGAGCAGTACTTC. Protein: CATSRPEGLAGHEQYF.

The V and J genes are TRBV5-1 and TRBJ2-1, with 9 bases matching TRBD1. Germline V CDR1 and CDR2: SGHRS, YFSETQ. CDR3 length: 14 amino acids. The ends lost 4 bases at V and 8 bases at J; junction bases unmatched: 7. CDR3 region: CASSRDREADEQFF. For the CDR3, the DNA is TGCGCCAGCAGCAGGGACAGGGAGGCCGATGAGCAGTTCTTC.

This clone turned up a few times. This chain uses TRBV4-2 with TRBJ1-2; D ambiguous. The CDR3 has 16 amino acids. CDR1 LGHNA and CDR2 YNFKEQ come from the germline V gene. Trimming stripped 0 bases from V and 2 bases from J, with 13 bases between. The CDR3 sequence: CASSQDGKGGNYGYTF. The CDR3 DNA reads TGTGCCAGCAGCCAAGATGGGAAGGGAGGAAACTATGGCTACACCTTC.

Here the CDR3 reads CASSPPWQSYEQYF. The CDR3 nucleotides read TGTGCCAGCAGCCCCCCGTGGCAGTCCTACGAGCAGTACTTC. This rearrangement joins TRBV7-9 to TRBJ2-7; D remains unclear. Trimming took off 5 bases at V and 1 base at J, with 12 bases between the two ends. CDR1 SEHNR and CDR2 FQNEAQ come from the germline V gene (reference sequence). This CDR3 has 14 residues.

This clone appeared a single time. V is TRBV27 and J is TRBJ1-5, with 11 bases lining up with TRBD1. Losses at the gene ends were 6 bases for V and 3 bases for J; bases not matched to a gene: 7. The germline gives CDR1 MNHEY, CDR2 SMNVEV (reference sequence). The CDR3 spans 16 residues. The CDR3 DNA follows: TGTGCCAGCAGCCTAGGGACAGGGGGGCTCAATCAGCCCCAGCATTTT. Translated: CASSLGTGGLNQPQHF.

The chain uses TRBV19 and TRBJ2-5; D not certain. The germline CDR1 and CDR2 sequences are LNHDA and SQIVND (reference sequence). There are 13 residues in the CDR3. The ends were cut back, 3 bases at V and 3 bases at J, with 8 bases in the middle. This CDR3 is CASSISREETQYF. In nucleotides, the CDR3 is TGTGCCAGTAGTATCTCACGGGAAGAGACCCAGTACTTC.

This clone was observed a handful of times. The V gene is TRBV5-1, the J gene TRBJ1-4; a weak D match, TRBD1 (5 bases). With 4 bases removed from V and 0 bases from J, the gap between germline ends came to 7 bases. The CDR3 is made up of 14 amino acids. Germline CDR1 is SGHRS and CDR2 is YFSETQ. DNA of the CDR3: TGCGCCAGCAGCAGGGGTACAACTAATGAAAAACTGTTTTTT. The encoded protein is CASSRGTTNEKLFF.

This sequence joins TRBV4-1 and TRBJ2-1, with 11 bases aligning to TRBD2. The trim removed 0 bases at V and 7 bases at J, leaving 11 bases unmatched. Per germline, CDR1 MGHRA and CDR2 YSYEKL. This CDR3 is 18 amino acids long. The CDR3 DNA sequence: TGCGCCAGCAGCCAAGAGCCCCTCCGACTAGCGGGAATAAATGAGCAGTTCTTC. Its translation is CASSQEPLRLAGINEQFF.

This clone came up once. This chain uses TRBV4-3 with TRBJ2-7; D is perhaps TRBD1 (5 bases). CDR1 LGHNA and CDR2 YSLEER come from the germline V gene. CDR3 length: 14 amino acids. The V end was cut by 0 bases, the J end by 2 bases, with 8 bases between. CDR3 sequence: CASSQDAGPYEQYF. The CDR3, as DNA: TGCGCCAGCAGCCAAGACGCAGGGCCCTACGAGCAGTACTTC.

This clone was seen a handful of times. The V call is TRBV3-1 (or the pseudogene TRBV3-2), the J call TRBJ2-2, with a weak D call TRBD1 (5 bases). Germline CDR1 LGHDT, CDR2 YNNKEL (reference sequence). The CDR3 covers 14 residues. Trimming left V 3 bases short and J 4 bases short, with 9 bases between. The CDR3 DNA reads as TGTGCCAGCAGCCAGAGACAGTCCACCGGGGAGCTGTTTTTT. Amino acid sequence: CASSQRQSTGELFF.

The chain carries TRBV11-2 and TRBJ2-1; D remains unclear. This CDR3 comprises 16 residues. Per the germline V gene, CDR1 is SGHAT and CDR2 is FQNNGV. With 5 bases removed from V and 3 bases from J, the gap between germline ends came to 17 bases. The CDR3 coding sequence is TGTGCCAGCAGCCCCCGGCTTGGCGGCATCTACAATGAGCAGTTCTTC. Translating it yields CASSPRLGGIYNEQFF.

The chain's CDR3 is CASSIGQKYEQYF. The CDR3 nucleotides are TGTGCCAGCAGTATCGGACAGAAGTACGAGCAGTACTTC. This chain joins TRBV28 and TRBJ2-7, with D maybe TRBD1 (6 bases). Trimming removed 5 bases from V and 4 bases from J, with 12 bases in between. Germline V gene sequence: CDR1 MDHEN, CDR2 SYDVKM. The CDR3 covers 13 residues.

V and J are TRBV11-1 and TRBJ2-1; D not certain. V was clipped by 2 bases and J by 0 bases, with 5 bases between them. The CDR3 is 14 residues long. Germline CDR1 is SGHAT and CDR2 is FQDESV (reference sequence). The CDR3, as DNA: TGTGCCAGCAGCTTACCCGGCTCCTACAATGAGCAGTTCTTC. The encoded protein is CASSLPGSYNEQFF.

V is TRBV4-1 and J is TRBJ1-1; the D is unclear. Per germline, CDR1 MGHRA and CDR2 YSYEKL. Trimming stripped 2 bases from V and 4 bases from J, with 11 bases between. This CDR3 has 14 amino acids. The CDR3 here is CASSQPDFSTEAFF. CDR3 nucleotide sequence: TGCGCCAGCAGCCAACCAGATTTTTCCACTGAAGCTTTCTTT.

Here the CDR3 DNA reads TGTGCCAGCAGCTTAGGGGGCCCCACTGAAGCTTTCTTT. Protein: CASSLGGPTEAFF. The chain joins TRBV7-9 to TRBJ1-1; D may be TRBD1 (5 bases). Germline lookup yields CDR1 SEHNR and CDR2 FQNEAQ (reference sequence). The V end was cut by 1 base, the J end by 4 bases, with 7 bases between. The length of the CDR3 is 13 residues.